What follows are 5 T cell receptor beta chains derived from one specimen sequenced in a study of T cell responses to AZD1222 COVID-19 vaccine. Sequenced by immunoSEQ multiplex PCR; TCRdb stores in-frame clones only, minus some. Among more than 100,000 clones listed, about 90% were seen once. The specimen was peripheral blood, collected 28 days after the second AZD1222 dose. Receptor source: an adult who received the AZD1222 COVID-19 vaccine.

The CDR3 coding sequence is TGCGCCAGCAGCCTTGGCTATGGCTACACCTTC. Translating gives CASSLGYGYTF. The chain uses TRBV5-1 and TRBJ1-2, with D uncertain. In germline, CDR1 is SGHRS, CDR2 YFSETQ. Trimming removed 4 bases at V and 4 bases at J, with 5 bases between. The CDR3 sequence is 11 residues long.

The rearrangement joins TRBV9 to TRBJ2-7; D unresolved. The germline V gene has CDR1 SGDLS and CDR2 YYNGEE. V was shortened by 0 bases and J by 4 bases, with 14 bases between the two germline ends. The CDR3 is made up of 15 amino acids. CDR3 sequence: CASSVEPGDGYEQYF. CDR3 sequence (DNA): TGTGCCAGCAGCGTAGAACCAGGTGACGGATACGAGCAGTACTTC.

The gene calls are TRBV18 and TRBJ1-1, with D possibly TRBD1 on 5 matching bases. V dropped 5 bases and J dropped 0 bases, with 10 bases sitting between them. This CDR3 is 14 amino acids long. Germline assignment: CDR1 KGHSH and CDR2 LQKENI. The CDR3 here is CASSSRVMNTEAFF. The CDR3 nucleotides are TGTGCCAGCTCATCCAGGGTTATGAACACTGAAGCTTTCTTT.

V usage is TRBV4-2 and J usage is TRBJ2-2; perhaps TRBD2 as D (5 bases). The CDR3 is 18 residues long. In germline, CDR1 is LGHNA, CDR2 YNFKEQ. Trimming left V 1 base short and J 3 bases short, with 18 bases between. CDR3 DNA: TGTGCCAGCAGCCAAGCACGACGAAGGCTAGCTGACACCGGGGAGCTGTTTTTT. It translates to CASSQARRRLADTGELFF.

This sequence joins TRBV29-1 and TRBJ1-5; TRBD1 matches at 7 bases. CDR1 is SQVTM, CDR2 ANQGSEA, per germline. The ends lost 8 bases at V and 2 bases at J; junction bases unmatched: 3. This CDR3 is built from 12 residues. The CDR3 region is CSTGQGNQPQHF. CDR3 nucleotide sequence: TGCAGCACTGGACAGGGCAATCAGCCCCAGCATTTT.